This TCR beta chain was identified in a study of T cells in Graves' hyperthyroidism and ophthalmopathy. There were TCR beta CDR3 regions amplified from RNA transcripts. TCR CDR3 underwent first-round RT-PCR with the HTBI primer set. TCRdb reprocessed the multiplex PCR reads with MiXCR, giving one entry per CDR3 protein. The sample has under 400,000 distinct CDR3 sequences; nearly 15% are singletons. Points from the study as a whole: Blood held most thyroid clonotypes expanded above 0.001 frequency. A model using 13 V-J features told ophthalmopathy apart from stable hyperthyroidism.

Reasons for excluding patients were uncontrolled infection, other autoimmune disease, pregnancy or lactation. Diagnosis rested on symptoms, serum thyroxine and TRAb, thyroid ultrasound, and orbital computed tomography. This clonotype appeared many times. The target antigen is unknown. The length of the CDR3 is 15 residues. V gave up 0 bases and J gave up 0 bases, with 8 bases separating them. CDR1 SGHRS and CDR2 YFSETQ come from the germline V gene. The receptor was derived from a woman aged 55 to 70 with Graves' ophthalmopathy. The V gene is TRBV5-1, the J gene TRBJ2-3; D remains ambiguous. Sequenced: blood. CDR3 amino acids: CASSLEHGSTDTQYF. The CDR3 DNA reads TGCGCCAGCAGCTTGGAGCACGGGAGCACAGATACGCAGTATTTT.